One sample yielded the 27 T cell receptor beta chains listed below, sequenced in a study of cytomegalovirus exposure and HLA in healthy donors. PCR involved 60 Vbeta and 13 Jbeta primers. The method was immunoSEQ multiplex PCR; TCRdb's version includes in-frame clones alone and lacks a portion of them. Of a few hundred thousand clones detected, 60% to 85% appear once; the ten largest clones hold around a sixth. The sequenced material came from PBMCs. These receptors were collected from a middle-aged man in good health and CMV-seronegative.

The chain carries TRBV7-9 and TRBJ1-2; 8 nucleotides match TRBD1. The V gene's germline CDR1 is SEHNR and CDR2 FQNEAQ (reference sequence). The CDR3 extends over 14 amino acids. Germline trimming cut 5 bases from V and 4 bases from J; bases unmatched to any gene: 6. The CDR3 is CASSLQGAIYGYTF. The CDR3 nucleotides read TGTGCCAGCAGCCTCCAGGGGGCGATCTATGGCTACACCTTC. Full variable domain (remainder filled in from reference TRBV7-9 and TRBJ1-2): DTGVSQNPRHKITKRGQNVTFRCDPISEHNRLYWYRQTLGQGPEFLTYFQNEAQLEKSRLLSDRFSAERPKGSFSTLEIQRTEQGDSAMYLCASSLQGAIYGYTFGSGTRLTVV.

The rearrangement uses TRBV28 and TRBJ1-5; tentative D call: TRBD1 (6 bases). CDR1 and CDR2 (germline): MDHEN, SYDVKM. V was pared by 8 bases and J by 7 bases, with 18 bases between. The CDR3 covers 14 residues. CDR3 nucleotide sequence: TGTGCCAGCTTTATGCCAGGGGCAGGGCAGCCCCAGCATTTT. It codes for CASFMPGAGQPQHF. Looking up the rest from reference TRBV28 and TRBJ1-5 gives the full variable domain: DVKVTQSSRYLVKRTGEKVFLECVQDMDHENMFWYRQDPGLGLRLIYFSYDVKMKEKGDIPEGYSVSREKKERFSLILESASTNQTSMYLCASFMPGAGQPQHFGDGTRLSIL.

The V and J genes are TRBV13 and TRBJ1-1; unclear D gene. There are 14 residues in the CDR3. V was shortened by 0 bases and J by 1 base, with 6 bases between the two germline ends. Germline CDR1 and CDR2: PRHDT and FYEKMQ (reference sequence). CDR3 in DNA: TGTGCCAGCAGCTTAGGCCGGGGGAACACTGAAGCTTTCTTT. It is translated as CASSLGRGNTEAFF.

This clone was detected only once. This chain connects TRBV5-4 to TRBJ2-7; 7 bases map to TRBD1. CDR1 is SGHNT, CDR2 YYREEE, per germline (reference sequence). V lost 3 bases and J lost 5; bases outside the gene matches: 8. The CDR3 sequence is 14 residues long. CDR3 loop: CASSSRQGNDEQYF. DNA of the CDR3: TGTGCCAGCAGCTCTCGACAGGGTAACGACGAGCAGTACTTC.

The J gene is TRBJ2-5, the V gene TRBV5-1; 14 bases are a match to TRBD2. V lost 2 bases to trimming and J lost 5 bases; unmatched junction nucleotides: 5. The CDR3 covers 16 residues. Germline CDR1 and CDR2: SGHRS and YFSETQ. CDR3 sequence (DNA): TGCGCCAGCAGCTTTTCCGGGACTAGCGGGGGTGAGACCCAGTACTTC. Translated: CASSFSGTSGGETQYF.

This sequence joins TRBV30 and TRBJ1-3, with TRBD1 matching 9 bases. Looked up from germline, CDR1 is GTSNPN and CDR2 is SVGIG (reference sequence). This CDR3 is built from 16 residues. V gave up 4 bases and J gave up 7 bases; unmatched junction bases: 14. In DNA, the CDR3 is TGTGCCTGGACGGGGACAGGGATCAATTTTAGTAACACCATATATTTT. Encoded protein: CAWTGTGINFSNTIYF.

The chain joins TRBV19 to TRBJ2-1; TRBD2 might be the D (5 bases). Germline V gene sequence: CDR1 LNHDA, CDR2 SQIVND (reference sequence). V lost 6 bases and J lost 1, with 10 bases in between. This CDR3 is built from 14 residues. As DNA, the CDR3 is TGTGCCAGTAGCACGAGAGGGTCCTACAATGAGCAGTTCTTC. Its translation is CASSTRGSYNEQFF. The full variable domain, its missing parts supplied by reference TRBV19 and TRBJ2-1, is DGGITQSPKYLFRKEGQNVTLSCEQNLNHDAMYWYRQDPGQGLRLIYYSQIVNDFQKGDIAEGYSVSREKKESFPLTVTSAQKNPTAFYLCASSTRGSYNEQFFGPGTRLTVL.

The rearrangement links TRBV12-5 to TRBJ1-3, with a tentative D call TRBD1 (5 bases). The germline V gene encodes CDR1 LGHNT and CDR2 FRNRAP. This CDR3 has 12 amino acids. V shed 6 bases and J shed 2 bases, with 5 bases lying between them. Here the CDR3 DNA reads TGTGCTAGTGGGGGGCCTGGAAACACCATATATTTT. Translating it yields CASGGPGNTIYF.

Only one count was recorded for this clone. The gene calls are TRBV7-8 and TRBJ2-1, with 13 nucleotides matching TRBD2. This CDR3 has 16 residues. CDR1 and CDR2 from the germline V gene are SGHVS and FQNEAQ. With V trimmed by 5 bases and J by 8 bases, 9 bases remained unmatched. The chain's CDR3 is CASSPRTSGSSHEQFF. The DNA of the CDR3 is TGTGCCAGCAGCCCGCGGACTAGCGGGAGTTCGCATGAGCAGTTCTTC.

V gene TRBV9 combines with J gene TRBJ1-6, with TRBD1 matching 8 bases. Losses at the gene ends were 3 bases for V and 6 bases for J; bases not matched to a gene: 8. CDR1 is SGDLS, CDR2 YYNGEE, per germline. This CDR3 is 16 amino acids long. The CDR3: CASSAKTGVSNSPLHF. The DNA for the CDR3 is TGTGCCAGCAGCGCCAAGACAGGGGTGTCTAATTCACCCCTCCACTTT.

CDR3 region: CASRFLFIAGVITGELFF. The CDR3 DNA reads TGTGCAAGTCGCTTCCTGTTTATAGCGGGAGTGATCACCGGGGAGCTGTTTTTT. The gene calls are TRBV12-2 and TRBJ2-2; the listed D gene, TRBD2, was not tested against the DNA. TRBV12-2 is classified as a pseudogene. The CDR3 extends over 18 amino acids.

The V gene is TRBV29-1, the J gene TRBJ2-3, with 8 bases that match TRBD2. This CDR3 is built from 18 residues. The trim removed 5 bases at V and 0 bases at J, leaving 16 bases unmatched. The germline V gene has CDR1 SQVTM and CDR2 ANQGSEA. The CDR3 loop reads CSVSVVLAEILSTDTQYF. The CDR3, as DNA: TGCAGCGTTTCTGTTGTACTAGCGGAAATACTTAGCACAGATACGCAGTATTTT.

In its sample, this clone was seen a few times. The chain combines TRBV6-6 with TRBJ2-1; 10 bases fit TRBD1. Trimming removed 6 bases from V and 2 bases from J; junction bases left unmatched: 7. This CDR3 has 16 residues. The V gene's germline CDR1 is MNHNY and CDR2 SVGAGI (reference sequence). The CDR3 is CASSPGDRGTYNEQFF. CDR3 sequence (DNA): TGTGCCAGCAGCCCTGGGGACAGGGGCACCTACAATGAGCAGTTCTTC.

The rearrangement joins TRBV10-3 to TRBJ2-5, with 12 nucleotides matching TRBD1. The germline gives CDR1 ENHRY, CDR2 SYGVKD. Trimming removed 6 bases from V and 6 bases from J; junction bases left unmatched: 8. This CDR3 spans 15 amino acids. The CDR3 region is CAISPGRDRGQTQYF. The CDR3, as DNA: TGTGCCATCAGCCCCGGCCGGGACAGGGGGCAGACCCAGTACTTC.

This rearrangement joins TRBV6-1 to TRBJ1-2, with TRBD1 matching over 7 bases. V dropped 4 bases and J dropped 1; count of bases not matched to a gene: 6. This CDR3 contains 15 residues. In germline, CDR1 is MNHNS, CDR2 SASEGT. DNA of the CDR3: TGTGCCAGCAGTGTTTCCGGGACAGTTAACTATGGCTACACCTTC. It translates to CASSVSGTVNYGYTF.

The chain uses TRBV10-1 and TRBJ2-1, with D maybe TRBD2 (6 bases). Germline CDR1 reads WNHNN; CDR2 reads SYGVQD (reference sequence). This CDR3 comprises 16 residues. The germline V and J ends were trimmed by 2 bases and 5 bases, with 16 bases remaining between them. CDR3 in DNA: TGCGCCAGCAGTGAGCGGTTCGGGAGTATCGACAATGAGCAGTTCTTC. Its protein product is CASSERFGSIDNEQFF.

The CDR3 region is CASSLTTGRNQPQHF. CDR3 DNA: TGTGCCAGCAGTTTAACTACAGGGCGAAATCAGCCCCAGCATTTT. The chain recombines TRBV27 with TRBJ1-5; a weak D match, TRBD1 (6 bases). Germline V gene data show CDR1 as MNHEY and CDR2 as SMNVEV (reference sequence). The ends were cut back, 2 bases at V and 4 bases at J, with 12 bases in the middle. The CDR3 has 15 residues.

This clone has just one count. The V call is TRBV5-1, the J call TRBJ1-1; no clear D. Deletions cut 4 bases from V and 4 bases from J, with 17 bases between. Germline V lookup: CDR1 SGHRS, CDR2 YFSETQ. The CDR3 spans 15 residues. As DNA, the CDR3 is TGCGCCAGCAGCCTCGACGGGTCCTGGAGCACTGAAGCTTTCTTT. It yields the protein CASSLDGSWSTEAFF.

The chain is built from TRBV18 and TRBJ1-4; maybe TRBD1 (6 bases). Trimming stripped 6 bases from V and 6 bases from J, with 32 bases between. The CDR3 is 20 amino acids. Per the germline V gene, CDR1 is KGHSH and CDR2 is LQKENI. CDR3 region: CASSNPNWAGEHHTDEKLFF. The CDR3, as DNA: TGTGCCAGCTCCAACCCAAATTGGGCAGGGGAACATCACACGGATGAAAAACTGTTTTTT. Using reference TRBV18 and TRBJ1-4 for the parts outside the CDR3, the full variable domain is NAGVMQNPRHLVRRRGQEARLRCSPMKGHSHVYWYRQLPEEGLKFMVYLQKENIIDESGMPKERFSAEFPKEGPSILRIQQVVRGDSAAYFCASSNPNWAGEHHTDEKLFFGSGTQLSVL.

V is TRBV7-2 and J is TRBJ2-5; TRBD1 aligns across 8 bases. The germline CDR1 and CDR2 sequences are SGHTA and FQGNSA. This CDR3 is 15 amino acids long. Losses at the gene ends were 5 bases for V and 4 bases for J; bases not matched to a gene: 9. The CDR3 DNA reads TGTGCCAGCAGCCCGAGGGACAGGATAACAGAGACCCAGTACTTC. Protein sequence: CASSPRDRITETQYF.

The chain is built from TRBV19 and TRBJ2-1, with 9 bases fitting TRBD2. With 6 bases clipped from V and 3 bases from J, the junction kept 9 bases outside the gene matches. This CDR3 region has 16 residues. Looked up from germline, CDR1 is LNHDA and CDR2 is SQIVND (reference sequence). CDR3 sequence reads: CASSLMRGGVYNEQFF. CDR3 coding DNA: TGTGCCAGTAGCCTGATGCGGGGGGGTGTCTACAATGAGCAGTTCTTC.

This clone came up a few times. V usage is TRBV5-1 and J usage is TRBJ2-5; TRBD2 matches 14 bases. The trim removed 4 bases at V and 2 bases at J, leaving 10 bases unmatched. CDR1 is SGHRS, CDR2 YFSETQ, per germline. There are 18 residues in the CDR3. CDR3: CASSEGGLAGVRQETQYF. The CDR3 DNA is TGCGCCAGCAGCGAAGGGGGACTAGCGGGAGTTCGGCAAGAGACCCAGTACTTC. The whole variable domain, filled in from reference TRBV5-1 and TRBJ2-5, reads KAGVTQTPRYLIKTRGQQVTLSCSPISGHRSVSWYQQTPGQGLQFLFEYFSETQRNKGNFPGRFSGRQFSNSRSEMNVSTLELGDSALYLCASSEGGLAGVRQETQYFGPGTRLLVL.

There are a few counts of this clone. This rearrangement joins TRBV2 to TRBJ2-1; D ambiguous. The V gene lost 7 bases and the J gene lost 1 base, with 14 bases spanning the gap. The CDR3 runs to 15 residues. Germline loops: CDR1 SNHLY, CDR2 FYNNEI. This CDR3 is CASKFLDGSYNEQFF. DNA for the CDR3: TGTGCCAGCAAGTTCCTAGATGGGTCCTACAATGAGCAGTTCTTC.

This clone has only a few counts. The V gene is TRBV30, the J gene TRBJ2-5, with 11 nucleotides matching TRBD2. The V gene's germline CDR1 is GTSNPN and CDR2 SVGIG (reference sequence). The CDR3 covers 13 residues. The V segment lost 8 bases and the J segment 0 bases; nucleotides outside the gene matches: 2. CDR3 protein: CARTSGYQETQYF. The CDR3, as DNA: TGTGCCCGGACTAGCGGGTACCAAGAGACCCAGTACTTC.

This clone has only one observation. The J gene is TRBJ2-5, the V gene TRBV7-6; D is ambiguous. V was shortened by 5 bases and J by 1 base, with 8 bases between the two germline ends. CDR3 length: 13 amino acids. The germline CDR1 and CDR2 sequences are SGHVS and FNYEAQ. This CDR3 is CASSLLFQETQYF. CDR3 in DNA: TGTGCCAGCAGCCTACTCTTCCAAGAGACCCAGTACTTC.

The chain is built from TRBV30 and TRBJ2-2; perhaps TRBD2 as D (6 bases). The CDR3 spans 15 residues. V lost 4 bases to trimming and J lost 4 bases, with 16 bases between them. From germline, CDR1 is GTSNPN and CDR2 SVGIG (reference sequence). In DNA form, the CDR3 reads TGTGCCTGGACCGGGAGTAGCGGAAGCACCGGGGAGCTGTTTTTT. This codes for CAWTGSSGSTGELFF.

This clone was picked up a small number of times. For the CDR3, the DNA is TGTGCCAGTAGACCAACAGGGGCCTACGAGCAGTACTTC. Protein sequence: CASRPTGAYEQYF. The J gene is TRBJ2-7, the V gene TRBV19; the match to TRBD1 covers 7 bases. This CDR3 has 13 amino acids. The junction had 4 bases not matched to a gene; V was cut back by 6 bases and J by 2 bases. Germline V CDR1 and CDR2: LNHDA, SQIVND (reference sequence).